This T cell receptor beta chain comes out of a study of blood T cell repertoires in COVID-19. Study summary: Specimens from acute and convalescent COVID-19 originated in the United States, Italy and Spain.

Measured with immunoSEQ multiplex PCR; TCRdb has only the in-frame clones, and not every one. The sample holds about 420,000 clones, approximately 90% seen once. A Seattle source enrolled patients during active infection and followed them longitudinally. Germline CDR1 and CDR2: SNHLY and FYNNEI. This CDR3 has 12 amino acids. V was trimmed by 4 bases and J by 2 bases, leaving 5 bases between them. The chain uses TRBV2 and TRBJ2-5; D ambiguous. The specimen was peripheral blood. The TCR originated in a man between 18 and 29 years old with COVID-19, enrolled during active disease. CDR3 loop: CASSGPQETQYF. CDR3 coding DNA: TGTGCCAGCAGTGGGCCGCAAGAGACCCAGTACTTC.